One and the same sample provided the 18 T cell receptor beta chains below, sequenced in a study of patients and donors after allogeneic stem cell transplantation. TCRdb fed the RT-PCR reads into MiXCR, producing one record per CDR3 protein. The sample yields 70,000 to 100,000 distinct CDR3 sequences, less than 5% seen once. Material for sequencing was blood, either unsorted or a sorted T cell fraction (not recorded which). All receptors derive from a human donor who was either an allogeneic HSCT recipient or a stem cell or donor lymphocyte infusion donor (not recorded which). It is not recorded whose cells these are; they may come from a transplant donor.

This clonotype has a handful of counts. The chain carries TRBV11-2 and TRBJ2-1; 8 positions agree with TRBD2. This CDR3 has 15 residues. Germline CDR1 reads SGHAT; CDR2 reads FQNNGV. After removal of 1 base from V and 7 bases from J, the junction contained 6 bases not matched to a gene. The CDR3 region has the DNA TGTGCCAGCAGCTTAGGTGCGGGAGGCCTGAATGAGCAGTTCTTC. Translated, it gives CASSLGAGGLNEQFF.

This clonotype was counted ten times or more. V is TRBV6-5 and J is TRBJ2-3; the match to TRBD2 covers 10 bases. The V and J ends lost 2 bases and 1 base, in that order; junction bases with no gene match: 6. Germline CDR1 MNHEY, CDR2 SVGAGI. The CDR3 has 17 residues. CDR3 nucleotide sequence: TGTGCCAGCAGTTACGGGTCGCTAGCGGGGGGCACAGATACGCAGTATTTT. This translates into CASSYGSLAGGTDTQYF.

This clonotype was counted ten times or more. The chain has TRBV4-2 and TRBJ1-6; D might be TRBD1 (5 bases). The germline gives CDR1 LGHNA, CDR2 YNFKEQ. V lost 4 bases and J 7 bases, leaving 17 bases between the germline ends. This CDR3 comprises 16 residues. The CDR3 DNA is TGTGCCAGCAGCCTCGAAGGGACCTTAGGGAATTCACCCCTCCACTTT. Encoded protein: CASSLEGTLGNSPLHF.

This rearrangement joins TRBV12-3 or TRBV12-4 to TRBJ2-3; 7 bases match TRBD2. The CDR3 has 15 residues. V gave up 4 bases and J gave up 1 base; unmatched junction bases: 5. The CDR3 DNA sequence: TGTGCCAGCAGTTGGAAGCGGGGCGGCACAGATACGCAGTATTTT. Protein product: CASSWKRGGTDTQYF.

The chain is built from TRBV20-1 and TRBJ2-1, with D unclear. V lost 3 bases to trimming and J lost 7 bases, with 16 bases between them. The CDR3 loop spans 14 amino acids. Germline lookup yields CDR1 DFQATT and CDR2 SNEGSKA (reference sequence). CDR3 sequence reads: CSASGPLAANEQFF. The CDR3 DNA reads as TGCAGTGCTAGTGGGCCCTTGGCAGCAAATGAGCAGTTCTTC.

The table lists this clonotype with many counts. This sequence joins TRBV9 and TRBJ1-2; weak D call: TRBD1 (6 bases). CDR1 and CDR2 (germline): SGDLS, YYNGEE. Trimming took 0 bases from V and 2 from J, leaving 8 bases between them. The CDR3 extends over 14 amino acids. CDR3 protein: CASSVGTENYGYTF. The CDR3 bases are TGTGCCAGCAGCGTAGGGACAGAGAACTATGGCTACACCTTC.

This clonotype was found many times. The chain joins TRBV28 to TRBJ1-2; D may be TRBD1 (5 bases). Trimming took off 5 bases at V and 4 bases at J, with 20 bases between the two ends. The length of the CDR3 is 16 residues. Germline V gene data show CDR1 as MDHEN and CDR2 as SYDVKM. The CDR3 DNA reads TGTGCCAGCAGTCCCCCCGGGTCGGGGGGACTCTATGGCTACACCTTC. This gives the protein CASSPPGSGGLYGYTF.

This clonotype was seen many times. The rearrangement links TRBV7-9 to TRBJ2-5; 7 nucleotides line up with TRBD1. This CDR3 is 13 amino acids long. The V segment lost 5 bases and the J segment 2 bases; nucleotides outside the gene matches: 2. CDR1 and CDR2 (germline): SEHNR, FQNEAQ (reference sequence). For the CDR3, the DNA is TGTGCCAGCAGCCCGACAGGGCAAGAGACCCAGTACTTC. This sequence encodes CASSPTGQETQYF.

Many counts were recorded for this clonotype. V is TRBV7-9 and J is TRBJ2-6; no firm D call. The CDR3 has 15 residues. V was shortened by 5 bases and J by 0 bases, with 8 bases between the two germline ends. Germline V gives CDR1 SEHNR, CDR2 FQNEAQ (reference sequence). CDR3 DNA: TGTGCCAGCAGCCAACACCCCTCTGGGGCCAACGTCCTGACTTTC. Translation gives CASSQHPSGANVLTF.

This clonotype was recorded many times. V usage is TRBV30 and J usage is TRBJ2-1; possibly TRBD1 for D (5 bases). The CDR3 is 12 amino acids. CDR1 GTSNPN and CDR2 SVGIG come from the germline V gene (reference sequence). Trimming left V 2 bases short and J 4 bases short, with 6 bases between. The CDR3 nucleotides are TGTGCCTGGAGTAGACAGTACAATGAGCAGTTCTTC. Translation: CAWSRQYNEQFF.

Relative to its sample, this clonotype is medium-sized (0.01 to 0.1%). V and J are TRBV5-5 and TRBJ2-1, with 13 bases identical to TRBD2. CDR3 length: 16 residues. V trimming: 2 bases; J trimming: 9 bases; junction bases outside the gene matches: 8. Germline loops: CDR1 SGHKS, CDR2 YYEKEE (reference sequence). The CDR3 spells CASSFTSGGVAGEQFF. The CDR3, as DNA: TGTGCCAGCAGCTTTACTAGCGGGGGGGTTGCCGGTGAGCAGTTCTTC.

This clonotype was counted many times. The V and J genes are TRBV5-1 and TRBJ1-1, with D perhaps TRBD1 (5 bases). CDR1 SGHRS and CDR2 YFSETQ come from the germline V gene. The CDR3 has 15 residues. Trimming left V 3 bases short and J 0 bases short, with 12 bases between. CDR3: CASSSGETVNTEAFF. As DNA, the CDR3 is TGCGCCAGCAGCTCGGGAGAGACAGTGAACACTGAAGCTTTCTTT.

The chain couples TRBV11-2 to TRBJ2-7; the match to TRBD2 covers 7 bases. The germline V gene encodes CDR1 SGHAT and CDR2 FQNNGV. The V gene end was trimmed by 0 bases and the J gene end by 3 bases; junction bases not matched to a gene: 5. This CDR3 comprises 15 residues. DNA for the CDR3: TGTGCCAGCAGCTTAGATCCTAGCGGTGACTACGAGCAGTACTTC. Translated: CASSLDPSGDYEQYF.

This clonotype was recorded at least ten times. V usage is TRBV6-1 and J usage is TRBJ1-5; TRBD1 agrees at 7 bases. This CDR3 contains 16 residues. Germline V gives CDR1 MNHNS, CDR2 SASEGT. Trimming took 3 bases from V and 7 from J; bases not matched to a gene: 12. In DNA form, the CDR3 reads TGTGCCAGCAGTGACCAATTACAGGGGAATAGACAGCCCCAGCATTTT. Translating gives CASSDQLQGNRQPQHF.

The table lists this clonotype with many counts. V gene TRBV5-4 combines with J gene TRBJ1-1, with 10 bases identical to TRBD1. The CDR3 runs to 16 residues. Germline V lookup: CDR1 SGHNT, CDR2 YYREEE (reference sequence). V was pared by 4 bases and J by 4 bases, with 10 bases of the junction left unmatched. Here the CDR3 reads CASSRSRDRGITEAFF. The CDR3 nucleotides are TGTGCCAGCAGCCGGTCCCGGGACAGGGGAATCACTGAAGCTTTCTTT. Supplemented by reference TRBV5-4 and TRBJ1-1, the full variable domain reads ETGVTQSPTHLIKTRGQQVTLRCSSQSGHNTVSWYQQALGQGPQFIFQYYREEENGRGNFPPRFSGLQFPNYSSELNVNALELDDSALYLCASSRSRDRGITEAFFGQGTRLTVV.

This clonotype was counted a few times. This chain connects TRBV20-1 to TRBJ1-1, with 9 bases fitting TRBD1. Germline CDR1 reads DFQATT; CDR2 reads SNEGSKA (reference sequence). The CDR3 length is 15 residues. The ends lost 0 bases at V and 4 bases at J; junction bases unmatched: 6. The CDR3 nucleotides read TGCAGTGCTAGAGATCTACAGGGGGCCGGCACTGAAGCTTTCTTT. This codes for CSARDLQGAGTEAFF.

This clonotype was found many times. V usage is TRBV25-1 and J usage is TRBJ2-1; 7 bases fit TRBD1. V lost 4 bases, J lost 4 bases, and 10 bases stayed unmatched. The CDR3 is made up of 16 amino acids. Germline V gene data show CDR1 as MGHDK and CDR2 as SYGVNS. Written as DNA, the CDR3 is TGTGCCAGCAGTGGGGGCGAGAGGGGGCGGTACAATGAGCAGTTCTTC. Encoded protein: CASSGGERGRYNEQFF.

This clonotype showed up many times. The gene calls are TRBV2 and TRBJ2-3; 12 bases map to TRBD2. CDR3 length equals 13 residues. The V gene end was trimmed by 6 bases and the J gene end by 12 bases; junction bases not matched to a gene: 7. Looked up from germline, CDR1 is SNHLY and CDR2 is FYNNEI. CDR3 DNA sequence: TGTGCCAGCAGCGACCGACTAGCGGGAGACCAGTATTTT. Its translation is CASSDRLAGDQYF.